The 15 T cell receptor beta chains listed next were all sequenced from one sample in a study of liver allograft versus peripheral blood T cells. Looking at the study overall: Recipients' peripheral blood served as the comparator for T cell receptor repertoires in transplanted livers.

Each CDR3 protein is one row after TCRdb ran MiXCR on the reads. The top ten clones hold around 60% of a sample with approximately 7,000 distinct CDR3 sequences, approximately 18% of them seen once. These receptors were collected from a human patient who had a liver transplant. Some of these T cells may belong to the graft donor.

As concerns this clonotype: One junction end does not reproduce the germline sequence, and a read error may be involved. The chain couples TRBV11-2 to TRBJ2-7, with no clear D. The CDR3 covers 14 residues. The germline V gene encodes CDR1 SGHAT and CDR2 FQNNGV. This CDR3 reads CASSLGAGPYEQYF. The DNA for the CDR3 is TGTGCCAGCAGTTTAGGCGCAGGTCCCTACGAGCAGTACTTC. Full variable domain (missing parts from reference TRBV11-2 and TRBJ2-7): EAGVAQSPRYKIIEKRQSVAFWCNPISGHATLYWYQQILGQGPKLLIQFQNNGVVDDSQLPKDRFSAERLKGVDSTLKIQPAKLEDSAVYLCASSLGAGPYEQYFGPGTRLTVT.

This clonotype showed up many times. The chain joins TRBV10-3 to TRBJ1-1; unclear D gene. CDR3 length: 13 amino acids. Germline V gene lookup returns CDR1 ENHRY and CDR2 SYGVKD. V dropped 3 bases and J dropped 1 base, with 6 bases sitting between them. CDR3 amino acids: CAISDPPNTEAFF. The CDR3 DNA reads as TGTGCCATCAGTGACCCACCGAACACTGAAGCTTTCTTT.

This chain links TRBV5-6 with TRBJ2-3, with D perhaps TRBD2 (6 bases). This CDR3 has 16 residues. V shed 2 bases and J shed 2 bases, with 15 bases lying between them. From germline, CDR1 is SGHDT and CDR2 YYEEEE. The DNA of the CDR3 is TGTGCCAGCAGCTTTGGCCAGGGAGGATTCACAGATACGCAGTATTTT. Encoded protein: CASSFGQGGFTDTQYF.

Only a few counts were recorded for this clonotype. V is TRBV6-5 and J is TRBJ1-2, with D maybe TRBD1 (5 bases). Germline V gives CDR1 MNHEY, CDR2 SVGAGI. The CDR3 runs to 12 residues. Trimming took 7 bases from V and 8 from J, leaving 14 bases between them. As DNA, the CDR3 is TGTGCCAGCACTTTTGGGCAGGGAGGCTACACCTTC. Protein sequence: CASTFGQGGYTF.

The chain uses TRBV27 and TRBJ1-2, with D possibly matching TRBD1 (5 bases). The CDR3 runs 14 residues. Germline CDR1 reads MNHEY; CDR2 reads SMNVEV (reference sequence). Trimming removed 10 bases from V and 0 bases from J, with 15 bases in between. CDR3 region: CATSGGGTNYGYTF. The CDR3 DNA sequence: TGTGCCACCTCCGGGGGGGGAACTAACTATGGCTACACCTTC.

This clonotype is labeled medium-sized. The chain couples TRBV13 to TRBJ1-2; D is ambiguous. Deletions cut 5 bases from V and 0 bases from J, with 13 bases between. Germline assignment: CDR1 PRHDT and CDR2 FYEKMQ (reference sequence). The CDR3 is made up of 15 amino acids. The CDR3 protein is CASSTGYRANYGYTF. The CDR3 DNA is TGTGCCAGCAGCACGGGTTACCGAGCTAACTATGGCTACACCTTC.

The chain carries TRBV7-9 and TRBJ1-6; 9 bases fit TRBD1. Germline CDR1 reads SEHNR; CDR2 reads FQNEAQ (reference sequence). Trimming at V came to 4 bases and at J to 7 bases, leaving 2 bases not matched to a gene. CDR3 length equals 14 residues. The CDR3 sequence is CASSSGTGNSPLHF. DNA of the CDR3: TGTGCCAGCAGCTCCGGGACAGGGAATTCACCCCTCCACTTT.

This clonotype was detected only a few times. This chain uses TRBV5-4 with TRBJ1-1; TRBD1 agrees at 7 bases. V was pared by 3 bases and J by 3 bases, with 5 bases of the junction left unmatched. Germline V gene data show CDR1 as SGHNT and CDR2 as YYREEE (reference sequence). This CDR3 is built from 14 residues. This CDR3 reads CASSSDDRDTEAFF. The CDR3 nucleotides read TGTGCCAGCAGCTCGGATGACAGGGACACTGAAGCTTTCTTT.

This clonotype came up a few times. V gene TRBV11-1 combines with J gene TRBJ2-7, with D unclear. The germline gives CDR1 SGHAT, CDR2 FQDESV (reference sequence). The CDR3 is 16 residues long. V lost 0 bases and J 0 bases, leaving 12 bases between the germline ends. This chain's CDR3 is CASSLAAALSSYEQYF. CDR3 DNA sequence: TGTGCCAGCAGCTTAGCGGCGGCCTTGAGCTCCTACGAGCAGTACTTC.

The chain couples TRBV7-9 to TRBJ1-2; no definite D call. The CDR3 loop spans 15 amino acids. The V gene lost 4 bases and the J gene lost 0 bases, with 12 bases spanning the gap. Germline CDR1 SEHNR, CDR2 FQNEAQ (reference sequence). This chain's CDR3 is CASSSTGSANYGYTF. Here the CDR3 DNA reads TGTGCCAGCAGCTCAACGGGGTCAGCTAACTATGGCTACACCTTC.

This clonotype has a handful of counts. The rearrangement joins TRBV5-4 to TRBJ1-1; unclear D gene. The CDR3 is 12 residues long. V dropped 7 bases and J dropped 1 base, with 8 bases sitting between them. Germline-derived CDR1 and CDR2 are SGHNT and YYREEE (reference sequence). CDR3 sequence: CASGPGNTEAFF. CDR3 sequence (DNA): TGTGCCAGCGGACCAGGGAACACTGAAGCTTTCTTT.

This clonotype showed up just a few times. The gene calls are TRBV9 and TRBJ2-1; D is perhaps TRBD2 (6 bases). Trimming pared 7 bases from V and 7 bases from J, leaving 12 bases between. The CDR3 loop spans 12 amino acids. Germline CDR1 and CDR2: SGDLS and YYNGEE. The CDR3 spells CASGGVKNEQFF. CDR3 coding DNA: TGTGCCAGCGGAGGGGTCAAGAATGAGCAGTTCTTC.

This clonotype is labeled as medium-sized (0.01 to 0.1%). V is TRBV29-1 and J is TRBJ1-2, with a possible D match to TRBD1 (5 bases). Germline V CDR1 and CDR2: SQVTM, ANQGSEA. The V end was cut by 7 bases, the J end by 3 bases, with 9 bases between. The CDR3 sequence is 11 residues long. The CDR3 nucleotides read TGCAGCGCCCAGGGTGACTATGGCTACACCTTC. Protein product: CSAQGDYGYTF. The full variable domain, with the rest looked up from reference TRBV29-1 and TRBJ1-2, is SAVISQKPSRDICQRGTSLTIQCQVDSQVTMMFWYRQQPGQSLTLIATANQGSEATYESGFVIDKFPISRPNLTFSTLTVSNMSPEDSSIYLCSAQGDYGYTFGSGTRLTVV.

The chain uses TRBV19 and TRBJ2-5; 11 nucleotides match TRBD1. The germline V gene has CDR1 LNHDA and CDR2 SQIVND (reference sequence). The CDR3 runs 17 residues. Germline trimming cut 1 base from V and 1 base from J; bases unmatched to any gene: 5. The CDR3 nucleotides read TGTGCCAGTAGTATAGGGACAGGGGGCCGGGTCCAAGAGACCCAGTACTTC. The encoded protein is CASSIGTGGRVQETQYF.

The rearrangement links TRBV9 to TRBJ2-7; D gene ambiguous. Germline V gene sequence: CDR1 SGDLS, CDR2 YYNGEE. V dropped 4 bases and J dropped 3 bases, with 5 bases sitting between them. CDR3 size: 11 residues. CDR3 sequence: CASSMGYEQYF. DNA of the CDR3: TGTGCCAGCAGCATGGGCTACGAGCAGTACTTC.